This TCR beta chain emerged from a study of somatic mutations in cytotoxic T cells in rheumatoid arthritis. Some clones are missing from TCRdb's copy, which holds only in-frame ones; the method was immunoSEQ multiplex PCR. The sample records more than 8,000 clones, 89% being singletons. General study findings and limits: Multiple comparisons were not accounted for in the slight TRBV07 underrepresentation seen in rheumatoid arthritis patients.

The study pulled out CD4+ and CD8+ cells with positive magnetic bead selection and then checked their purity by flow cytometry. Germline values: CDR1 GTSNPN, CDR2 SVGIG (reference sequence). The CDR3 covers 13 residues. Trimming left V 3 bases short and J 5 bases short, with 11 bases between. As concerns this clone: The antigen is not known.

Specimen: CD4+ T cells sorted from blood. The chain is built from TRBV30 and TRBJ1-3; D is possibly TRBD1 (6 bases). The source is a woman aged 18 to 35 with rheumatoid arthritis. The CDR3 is CAWRGGHRNTIYF. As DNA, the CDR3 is TGTGCCTGGAGGGGGGGGCATAGAAACACCATATATTTT.